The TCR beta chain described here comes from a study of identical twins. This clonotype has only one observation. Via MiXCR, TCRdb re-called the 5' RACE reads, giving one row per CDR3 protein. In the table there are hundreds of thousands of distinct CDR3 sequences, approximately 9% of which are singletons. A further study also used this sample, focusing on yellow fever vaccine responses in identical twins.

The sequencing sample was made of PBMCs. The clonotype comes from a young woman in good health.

This CDR3 is CASGRQPQHF. CDR3 nucleotides: TGTGCCAGCGGACGTCAGCCCCAGCATTTT. The chain has TRBV27 and TRBJ1-5; D is unresolved. The CDR3 is 10 residues long. The germline gives CDR1 MNHEY, CDR2 SMNVEV (reference sequence). V lost 8 bases and J lost 6, with 5 bases in between.